A single sample is the source of the 8 T cell receptor beta chains below, sequenced in a study of cytomegalovirus exposure and HLA in healthy donors (TCRdb year 2017). Libraries were built with the immunoSEQ multiplex PCR assay. The multiplex PCR relied on a mix of 60 forward primers for TCR Vbeta segments and 13 reverse primers for TCR Jbeta segments. This is the immuneACCESS table as TCRdb keeps it, with only in-frame sequences that have V and J called. A part of the clones is gone; compared with another copy, unresolved V genes explain less than half, and the rest is unexplained. In this sample the table shows more than 200,000 clones, 75% to 80% of which occur a single time. The ten largest clonotypes hold more than 1.5% of the sample. Sequenced: PBMCs. Source of these receptors: a man aged 18 to 35 in good health and CMV-seronegative.

The chain has TRBV6-6 and TRBJ2-5; possibly TRBD2 for D (7 bases). Germline V CDR1 and CDR2: MNHNY, SVGAGI (reference sequence). V was cut by 6 bases and J by 1 base, with 12 bases left in between. The CDR3 is made up of 14 amino acids. CDR3 sequence: CASRGEGGQETQYF. The CDR3 nucleotides read TGTGCCAGCAGGGGGGAGGGGGGCCAAGAGACCCAGTACTTC.

V and J are TRBV11-2 and TRBJ1-2, with D perhaps matching TRBD1 (6 bases). Germline values: CDR1 SGHAT, CDR2 FQNNGV. The CDR3 has 13 amino acids. V was cut by 3 bases and J by 6 bases, with 11 bases left in between. CDR3 amino acids: CASSFNRVDGYTF. For the CDR3, the DNA is TGTGCCAGCAGCTTCAACAGGGTGGATGGCTACACCTTC.

This clone was seen a few times. The chain links TRBV7-9 to TRBJ1-5; the match to TRBD1 covers 9 bases. Germline lookup yields CDR1 SEHNR and CDR2 FQNEAQ (reference sequence). The length of the CDR3 is 16 residues. Germline trimming cut 5 bases from V and 5 bases from J; bases unmatched to any gene: 10. The CDR3 nucleotides are TGTGCCAGCAGCATCTCACAGGGGGCGAGTTATCAGCCCCAGCATTTT. Translation gives CASSISQGASYQPQHF.

This chain uses TRBV6-6 with TRBJ1-5; the D gene is possibly TRBD1 (6 bases). V lost 7 bases and J 0 bases, leaving 7 bases between the germline ends. The CDR3 runs 13 residues. Germline lookup yields CDR1 MNHNY and CDR2 SVGAGI (reference sequence). The CDR3 sequence: CASTTGSNQPQHF. The CDR3 DNA sequence: TGTGCCAGCACGACAGGTAGCAATCAGCCCCAGCATTTT.

This clone was picked up many times. This chain joins TRBV9 and TRBJ1-3; the match to TRBD1 covers 10 bases. Germline V CDR1 and CDR2: SGDLS, YYNGEE. There are 17 residues in the CDR3. Germline trimming cut 2 bases from V and 3 bases from J; bases unmatched to any gene: 8. CDR3: CASSVGTGETLGNTIYF. The CDR3 nucleotides are TGTGCCAGCAGCGTGGGGACAGGGGAAACACTTGGAAACACCATATATTTT.

The genes are TRBV6-6 and TRBJ1-2; D might be TRBD1 (5 bases). The ends were cut back, 6 bases at V and 1 base at J, with 6 bases in the middle. This CDR3 comprises 12 residues. CDR1 is MNHNY and CDR2 is SVGAGI in the germline V gene (reference sequence). The CDR3 loop is CASRQDNYGYTF. The CDR3 DNA reads as TGTGCCAGCAGACAGGATAACTATGGCTACACCTTC.

The rearrangement uses TRBV11-2 and TRBJ2-2, with D unresolved. There are 13 residues in the CDR3. The ends were cut back, 3 bases at V and 8 bases at J, with 10 bases in the middle. Looked up from germline, CDR1 is SGHAT and CDR2 is FQNNGV. In DNA, the CDR3 is TGTGCCAGCAGCTTTGCGTTCAGGGGGGAGCTGTTTTTT. It encodes CASSFAFRGELFF. The entire variable domain, with the rest obtained from reference TRBV11-2 and TRBJ2-2, is as follows: EAGVAQSPRYKIIEKRQSVAFWCNPISGHATLYWYQQILGQGPKLLIQFQNNGVVDDSQLPKDRFSAERLKGVDSTLKIQPAKLEDSAVYLCASSFAFRGELFFGEGSRLTVL.

The V gene is TRBV2, the J gene TRBJ2-2; D unclear. Germline V gene lookup returns CDR1 SNHLY and CDR2 FYNNEI. This CDR3 has 13 amino acids. The germline V and J ends were trimmed by 8 bases and 2 bases, with 9 bases remaining between them. CDR3 nucleotide sequence: TGTGCCAGCCGGAGAGGAAACACCGGGGAGCTGTTTTTT. Translated: CASRRGNTGELFF.